A selection of T cell receptor beta chains follows, all from one sample in a study of glioma-infiltrating T cells after dendritic cell vaccination. This table comes from immunoSEQ multiplex PCR, and its TCRdb copy is limited to in-frame clones, with some not included. The sample contains roughly 90,000 clones, around 84% of which appear only once. The input for sequencing was blood, taken before dendritic cell vaccination. The receptors derive from a human donor with glioblastoma. CDR3s include the opening cysteine and the closing phenylalanine or tryptophan. The D gene is left open where the match is weak. Where a row states a size, it is once, few, many or the class of an expanded clone; other rows omit it.

D gene	J gene	clone size	V gene	CDR3 DNA	CDR3 protein
-	TRBJ2-7	once	TRBV6-6	TGTGCCAGCAGTTACTTGCAGGGAACCTACGAGCAGTACTTC	CASSYLQGTYEQYF
TRBD1	TRBJ2-5	-	TRBV2	TGTGCCAGCAGACGGACAGGGCAAGAGACCCAGTACTTC	CASRRTGQETQYF
TRBD2	TRBJ2-7	-	TRBV7-9	TGTGCCAGCAGCGTTAGCGGGGGGGCGACGCCAAGCGAGCAGTACTTC	CASSVSGGATPSEQYF
TRBD1	TRBJ1-2	-	TRBV6-1	TGTGCCAGCAGTGAAGGACAGGGGGGCTGGGGCTACACCTTC	CASSEGQGGWGYTF
TRBD1	TRBJ2-1	-	TRBV19	TGTGCCAGTAGTAGGACAGGGGCTGATGAGCAGTTCTTC	CASSRTGADEQFF
TRBD1	TRBJ2-7	-	TRBV9	TGTGCCAGCAGCGCCGGGACAGGCGACTACGAGCAGTACTTC	CASSAGTGDYEQYF
TRBD2	TRBJ2-7	-	TRBV14	TGTGCCAGCAGCCAGGAGCTTGGACTAGGAACCTACGAGCAGTACTTC	CASSQELGLGTYEQYF
TRBD1	TRBJ2-7	-	TRBV5-1	TGCGCCAGCAGCTTGGTACAGGGGGCTCTGGGGGAGCAGTACTTC	CASSLVQGALGEQYF
TRBD2	TRBJ2-1	-	TRBV5-4	TGTGCCAGCAGCTTGGTGGAGGGGTGGCTAGCGGGATACTACAATGAGCAGTTCTTC	CASSLVEGWLAGYYNEQFF
-	TRBJ2-7	-	TRBV5-1	TGCGCCAGCAGCTTGGGGCCAGGGGCCTCGATCTCCTACGAGCAGTACTTC	CASSLGPGASISYEQYF
-	TRBJ1-5	-	TRBV6-5	TGTGCCATCGGGTATAGCAATCAGCCCCAGCATTTT	CAIGYSNQPQHF
-	TRBJ2-5	once	TRBV29-1	TGCAGCGTTGAAGATCAGGAGGGTGGGGAGACCCAGTACTTC	CSVEDQEGGETQYF
-	TRBJ2-7	once	TRBV5-1	TGCGCCAGCAGCACCGACATAATGTACGAGCAGTACTTC	CASSTDIMYEQYF
-	TRBJ2-7	-	TRBV5-4	TGTGCCAGCAGCTTGGGTAAGGGGATTTCCTACGAGCAGTACTTC	CASSLGKGISYEQYF